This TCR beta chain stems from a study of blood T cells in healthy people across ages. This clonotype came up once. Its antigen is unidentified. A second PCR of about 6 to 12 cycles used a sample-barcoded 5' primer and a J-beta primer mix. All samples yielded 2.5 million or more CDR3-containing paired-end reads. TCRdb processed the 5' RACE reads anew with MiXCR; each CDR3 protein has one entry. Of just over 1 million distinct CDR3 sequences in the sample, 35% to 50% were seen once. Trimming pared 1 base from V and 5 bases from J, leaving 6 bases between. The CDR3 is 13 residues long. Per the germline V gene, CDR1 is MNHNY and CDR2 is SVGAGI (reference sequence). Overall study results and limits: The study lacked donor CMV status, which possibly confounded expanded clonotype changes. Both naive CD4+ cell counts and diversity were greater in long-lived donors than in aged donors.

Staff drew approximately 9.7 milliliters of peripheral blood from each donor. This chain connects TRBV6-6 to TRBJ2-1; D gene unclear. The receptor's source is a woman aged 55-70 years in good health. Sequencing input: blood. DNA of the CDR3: TGTGCCAGCAGTTACTTTTCCGACAATGAGCAGTTCTTC. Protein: CASSYFSDNEQFF.